Listed below are T cell receptor beta chains from one sample, sequenced in a study of shared clonotypes between healthy human individuals. Clones were sequenced by immunoSEQ multiplex PCR, and TCRdb holds only the in-frame ones, with some missing. The sample includes over a million clones, approximately 72% seen only once; the top ten take about 1.5%. Material: memory CD4+ T cells sorted from blood. The origin of the receptors is a man younger than 35 in good health. CDR3s include the opening cysteine and the closing phenylalanine or tryptophan. D genes are given only for firm matches. Clone size, where shown, is once, few, many, or a class for clones that have expanded.

j_gene	len	v_gene	abundance	d_gene	CDR3nt	CDR3aa
TRBJ2-7	13	TRBV2	-	-	TGTGCCAGCAGTCGCGGGTCTGCCTACGAGCAGTACTTC	CASSRGSAYEQYF
TRBJ1-5	15	TRBV30	-	TRBD1	TGTGCCTGGAGCCCCAAGGGGGCGGGCAATCAGCCCCAGCATTTT	CAWSPKGAGNQPQHF
TRBJ2-2	13	TRBV11-2	-	-	TGTGCCAGCACAGGAGGGCTAGCCGGGGAGCTGTTTTTT	CASTGGLAGELFF
TRBJ1-6	14	TRBV6-5	-	-	TGTGCCAGCAGATCAGACAACCACAATTCACCCCTCCACTTT	CASRSDNHNSPLHF
TRBJ2-1	15	TRBV7-2	few	TRBD2	TGTGCCAGCAGCGGCGGGGGAAGCTCCTACAATGAGCAGTTCTTC	CASSGGGSSYNEQFF
TRBJ1-6	15	TRBV6-5	-	-	TGTGCCAGCATGAAAGAGCCGTACATTAATTCACCCCTCCACTTT	CASMKEPYINSPLHF
TRBJ2-4	15	TRBV11-2	-	TRBD1	TGTGCCAGCAGCCGACAGGGCTTAGCCAAAAACATTCAGTACTTC	CASSRQGLAKNIQYF
TRBJ2-3	12	TRBV5-8	-	-	TGTGCCAGCAGCTTTGAGCCTCCCACGCAGTATTTT	CASSFEPPTQYF
TRBJ2-5	15	TRBV4-2	few	TRBD1	TGTGCCAGCAGCCTGGGACCGACAGGGCAATTGGACCAGTACTTC	CASSLGPTGQLDQYF
TRBJ2-3	12	TRBV6-5	-	-	TGTGCCAGCAGGGACAGAACAGATACGCAGTATTTT	CASRDRTDTQYF
TRBJ2-5	14	TRBV11-1	-	-	TGTGCCAGCAGCTTAGCCCGACAGGCGGGGACCCAGTACTTC	CASSLARQAGTQYF
TRBJ1-6	17	TRBV2	-	-	TGTGCCAGCAAAGGGAGCCTTCTAAGCTCCTATAATTCACCCCTCCACTTT	CASKGSLLSSYNSPLHF
TRBJ2-5	14	TRBV5-6	once	-	TGTGCCAGCAGCGTAGGACTCGACGAAGAGACCCAGTACTTC	CASSVGLDEETQYF
TRBJ2-7	15	TRBV2	-	-	TGTGCCAGCAGTGATGGTGGGGCGGTCGGCCGCGAGCAGTACTTC	CASSDGGAVGREQYF
TRBJ1-1	13	TRBV29-1	few	-	TGCAGCGTTGCCGGAAGAATGAACACTGAAGCTTTCTTT	CSVAGRMNTEAFF
TRBJ1-1	15	TRBV7-2	-	TRBD1	TGTGCCAGCAGCCAGGGGGGGACAGCCGCCTCTGAAGCTTTCTTT	CASSQGGTAASEAFF
TRBJ2-1	15	TRBV14	-	TRBD2	TGTGCCAGCAGCCAAGCTAGCGGGACTTACAATGAGCAGTTCTTC	CASSQASGTYNEQFF
TRBJ2-3	15	TRBV6-5	-	TRBD2	TGTGCCAGCAGACTTTTCAGCGGGAGGGCAGATACGCAGTATTTT	CASRLFSGRADTQYF
TRBJ1-1	14	TRBV7-2	many	-	TGTGCCAGCAGCCAACTGGGACTTGTAAAAGAAGCTTTCTTT	CASSQLGLVKEAFF
TRBJ2-2	14	TRBV6-5	-	TRBD1	TGTGCCAGCAGTAGTCAGGGGGTAAACGGGGAGCTGTTTTTT	CASSSQGVNGELFF
TRBJ1-1	12	TRBV7-2	-	-	TGTGCCAGCAGTAAGGCCCACACTGAAGCTTTCTTT	CASSKAHTEAFF
TRBJ2-2	13	TRBV6-4	-	-	TGTGCCAGCAGTGTGGGGGGAACCGGGGAGCTGTTTTTT	CASSVGGTGELFF
TRBJ2-5	14	TRBV9	-	-	TGTGCCAGCAGCGCCGGGACTTTCCAAGAGACCCAGTACTTC	CASSAGTFQETQYF
TRBJ2-7	14	TRBV6-5	-	-	TGTGCCAGCAGTTATTCCCGAGGGCCTTACGAGCAGTACTTC	CASSYSRGPYEQYF
TRBJ2-2	16	TRBV10-1	-	TRBD1	TGCGCCAGCAGCCCTAGACAGGGGAAGAACACCGGGGAGCTGTTTTTT	CASSPRQGKNTGELFF
TRBJ2-3	17	TRBV29-1	once	-	TGCAGCGTTGAGGGGGTCGCTAGCATGGCATATAGCGATACGCAGTATTTT	CSVEGVASMAYSDTQYF
TRBJ1-3	17	TRBV4-1	-	-	TGCGCCAGCAGCCAAGAGTTTATCAGGGAAGTTGGAAACACCATATATTTT	CASSQEFIREVGNTIYF
TRBJ1-2	15	TRBV7-3	-	-	TGTGCCAGCAGTTTCGACGACAGGTTCGGCTATGGCTTCACCTTC	CASSFDDRFGYGFTF
TRBJ2-1	18	TRBV19	-	TRBD1	TGTGCCAGTAGTATAAACATTAAGGGGGACAGCTCCTACAATGAGCAGTTCTTC	CASSINIKGDSSYNEQFF
TRBJ2-1	15	TRBV7-3	-	-	TGTGCCAGCAGCTTAGGTCGGGGGACCTACAATGAGCAGTTCTTC	CASSLGRGTYNEQFF
TRBJ2-5	14	TRBV7-2	-	-	TGTGCCAGCAGCTTAGCGGGAGCTATGGAGACCCAGTACTTC	CASSLAGAMETQYF
TRBJ2-3	14	TRBV27	-	-	TGTGCCAGCAGTCCCGCAAGAGGCACAGATACGCAGTATTTT	CASSPARGTDTQYF
TRBJ1-2	14	TRBV9	-	-	TGTGCCAGCACCCGACAGCCGGATAACTATGGCTACACCTTC	CASTRQPDNYGYTF
TRBJ1-1	14	TRBV7-9	-	-	TGTGCCAGCAGCTTAGCATCAACTTCGGGGGCGGCTTTCTTT	CASSLASTSGAAFF
TRBJ2-2	17	TRBV5-1	-	TRBD2	TGCGCCAGCAGCCGGACTAGCGGGACCCAGAACACCGGGGAGCTGTTTTTT	CASSRTSGTQNTGELFF
TRBJ2-3	13	TRBV10-3	-	-	TGTGCCACCGGGACAACGACGAGAGATACGCAGTATTTT	CATGTTTRDTQYF
TRBJ2-1	16	TRBV7-6	-	TRBD2	TGTGCCAGCAGTAGGGGACTAGCGCTTTCCTACAATGAGCAGTTCTTC	CASSRGLALSYNEQFF
TRBJ2-7	17	TRBV30	-	-	TGTGCCTGGAGTGTACAGGTTAGACAGACTCTCTCCTACGAGCAGTACTTC	CAWSVQVRQTLSYEQYF
TRBJ2-7	16	TRBV19	-	-	TGTGCCAGTAGTATAGAAGGGGACGGACGCCCCTACGAGCAGTACTTC	CASSIEGDGRPYEQYF
TRBJ2-7	13	TRBV29-1	-	-	TGCAGCGTTGTTGGGGGGAGCTCCTACGAGCAGTACTTC	CSVVGGSSYEQYF
TRBJ2-6	14	TRBV6-5	once	-	TGTGCCAGCAGTTACGTCTGGGGGGCCAACGTCCTGACTTTC	CASSYVWGANVLTF
TRBJ2-7	15	TRBV4-1	-	-	TGCGCCAGCAGCCGACCAGATCGGGCCTCCTACGAGCAGTACTTC	CASSRPDRASYEQYF
TRBJ2-7	12	TRBV2	-	TRBD1	TGTGCCAGCAGTACGGACAGGGTCGAGCAGTACTTC	CASSTDRVEQYF
TRBJ1-3	16	TRBV11-2	-	-	TGTGCCAGCAGCTTAGGATCAGGAACTTTTGGAAACACCATATATTTT	CASSLGSGTFGNTIYF
TRBJ2-3	11	TRBV7-9	-	-	TGTGCCAGCAGATCAGGGGGGACGCAGTATTTT	CASRSGGTQYF
TRBJ2-2	14	TRBV30	-	-	TGTGCCTGGAGTGTCCAGGGGGGCTTCGGGGAGCTGTTTTTT	CAWSVQGGFGELFF
TRBJ1-1	12	TRBV12-2	-	-	TGTGCAAGTCGCTTAATTCTGTTCGAAGCTTTCTTT	CASRLILFEAFF
TRBJ2-1	13	TRBV18	-	-	TGTGCCAGCTCACCACCGGCGGAACAGGAGCAGTTCTTC	CASSPPAEQEQFF
TRBJ2-3	14	TRBV5-1	-	-	TGCGCCAGCAGCTTCGGCAGGGCCACAGATACGCAGTATTTT	CASSFGRATDTQYF
TRBJ2-3	18	TRBV28	-	TRBD2	TGTGCCAGCAGTTTACCGGGGCGGGGGGCATTTGGCACAGATACGCAGTATTTT	CASSLPGRGAFGTDTQYF
TRBJ1-2	14	TRBV19	-	TRBD1	TGTGCCAGTAGTGAGGACAGGGGGCTTCGCGGCTACACCTTC	CASSEDRGLRGYTF
TRBJ1-5	16	TRBV4-1	-	-	TGCGCCAGCAGCCAAGATGTAGGTACAGATTATCAGCCCCAGCATTTT	CASSQDVGTDYQPQHF
TRBJ2-1	16	TRBV5-1	once	TRBD2	TGCGCCAGCAGCTTGGCCTCACTAGCGGACTACAATGAGCAGTTCTTC	CASSLASLADYNEQFF
TRBJ1-5	13	TRBV2	-	-	TGTGCCAGCACCCGTGATAGCAATCAGCCCCAGCATTTT	CASTRDSNQPQHF
TRBJ2-3	16	TRBV5-5	few	-	TGTGCCAGCAGCTTGGACCTCAGGGGAGGGGCAGATACGCAGTATTTT	CASSLDLRGGADTQYF
TRBJ2-1	18	TRBV11-2	-	TRBD2	TGTGCCAGCAGCTTTCCGGCTAGCGGGAGGGCAGACTACAATGAGCAGTTCTTC	CASSFPASGRADYNEQFF
TRBJ1-5	15	TRBV2	once	-	TGTGCCAGCAGTGAAGCGTTACAGGGAGGACAGCCCCAGCATTTT	CASSEALQGGQPQHF